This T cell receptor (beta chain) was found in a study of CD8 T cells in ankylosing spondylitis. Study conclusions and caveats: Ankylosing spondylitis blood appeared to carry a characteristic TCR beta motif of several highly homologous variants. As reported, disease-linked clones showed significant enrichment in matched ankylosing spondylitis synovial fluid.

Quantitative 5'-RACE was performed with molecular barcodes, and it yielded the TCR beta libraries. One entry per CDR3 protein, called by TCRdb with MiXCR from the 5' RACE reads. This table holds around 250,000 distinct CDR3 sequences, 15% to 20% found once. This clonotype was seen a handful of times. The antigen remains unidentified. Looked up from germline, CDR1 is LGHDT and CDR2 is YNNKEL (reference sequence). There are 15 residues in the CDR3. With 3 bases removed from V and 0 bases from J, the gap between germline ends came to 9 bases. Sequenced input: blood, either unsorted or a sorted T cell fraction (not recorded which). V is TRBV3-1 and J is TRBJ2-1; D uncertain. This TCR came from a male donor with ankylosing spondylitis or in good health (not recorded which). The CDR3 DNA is TGTGCCAGCAGCCAGCCAGCCCACTCCTACAATGAGCAGTTCTTC. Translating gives CASSQPAHSYNEQFF.